Described below is a single T cell receptor (beta chain) sequence and its context. The antigen is unknown. The data originate from a study of lymphopenia after photon versus proton radiotherapy. Study results and caveats: Relative stability marked proton patients; photon patients lost diversity and naive cells. Only patients who died were analyzed for survival; proton advantage is unproven. After lymphocyte nadir, photon-treated repertoires showed oligoclonal expansion, especially CD8+ Temra.

Method: immunoSEQ multiplex PCR; TCRdb's copy keeps in-frame clones and lacks some. The sample contains about 30,000 clones, 85% to 90% of which appear only once. In germline, CDR1 is SGHVS, CDR2 FQNEAQ. V lost 3 bases and J lost 1; bases outside the gene matches: 6. This CDR3 is built from 16 residues. The TCR comes from an older woman with cholangiocarcinoma. Some clones in this sample may be carry-over from other donors' samples. The gene calls are TRBV7-8 and TRBJ2-3; 8 bases fit TRBD1. This specimen consisted of peripheral blood, obtained from a patient treated with proton-based radiotherapy. The chain's CDR3 is CASSFVDRGGTDTQYF. DNA for the CDR3: TGTGCCAGCAGCTTTGTAGACAGGGGAGGCACAGATACGCAGTATTTT.